The 20 T cell receptor beta chains below were found in one sample sequenced in a study of OX40 agonist ivuxolimab in advanced cancers. The data were produced by immunoSEQ multiplex PCR, yet TCRdb's version contains in-frame clones alone and is incomplete. The data hold 65,000 to 80,000 clones, with roughly 90% observed a single time. The sequences come from CD4+ or CD8+ T cells sorted from blood, collected in a trial of the OX40 agonist ivuxolimab. The receptors were sampled from an adult with an advanced solid tumor such as melanoma, head and neck, liver or kidney cancer.

This clone was seen just once. CDR3 in amino acids: CASSADGGKEGFDTEAFF. CDR3 sequence (DNA): TGTGCCAGCAGCGCAGATGGGGGGAAAGAAGGTTTTGACACTGAAGCTTTCTTT. This chain connects TRBV9 to TRBJ1-1; tentative D call: TRBD1 (5 bases). Germline CDR1 SGDLS, CDR2 YYNGEE. The V end was cut by 3 bases, the J end by 3 bases, with 24 bases between. The CDR3 has 18 amino acids.

The V gene is TRBV7-9, the J gene TRBJ1-1, with D possibly TRBD1 on 6 matching bases. Germline V gene lookup returns CDR1 SEHNR and CDR2 FQNEAQ (reference sequence). This CDR3 has 15 amino acids. The V end was cut by 0 bases, the J end by 4 bases, with 12 bases between. The CDR3 region has the DNA TGTGCCAGCAGCTTAGCCGCAGGGGTGAGCACTGAAGCTTTCTTT. It is translated as CASSLAAGVSTEAFF.

The genes are TRBV28 and TRBJ2-7, with a weak D call TRBD2 (5 bases). The CDR3 covers 14 residues. CDR1 and CDR2 (germline): MDHEN, SYDVKM. The germline V and J ends were trimmed by 1 base and 0 bases, with 7 bases remaining between them. CDR3 nucleotide sequence: TGTGCCAGCAGTTTATCCGGGATCTCCTACGAGCAGTACTTC. It encodes CASSLSGISYEQYF.

As for this clone: The junction does not match germline at one end; this may be a read error. The chain is built from TRBV11-2 and TRBJ1-1; D remains ambiguous. Looked up from germline, CDR1 is SGHAT and CDR2 is FQNNGV. This CDR3 comprises 15 residues. DNA for the CDR3: TGTGCCGGCAGCATCCCCCCGGGGATGAACACTGAAGCTTTCTTT. Translation: CAGSIPPGMNTEAFF.

This chain connects TRBV21-1 to TRBJ2-4; the D call in the table, TRBD1, was not verified against the DNA. TRBV21-1 is listed as a pseudogene. The CDR3 is 16 residues long. CDR3 amino acids: CATLGQGRLAKNIQYF. CDR3 DNA sequence: TGTGCCACCCTCGGACAGGGGCGTTTAGCCAAAAACATTCAGTACTTC.

The chain couples TRBV2 to TRBJ2-6; tentatively, D is TRBD1 (7 bases). The V gene lost 6 bases and the J gene lost 0 bases, with 15 bases spanning the gap. The CDR3 contains 17 residues. CDR1 is SNHLY and CDR2 is FYNNEI in the germline V gene. CDR3 loop: CASRGGQSNSGANVLTF. CDR3 nucleotide sequence: TGTGCCAGCAGGGGGGGACAGTCTAACTCTGGGGCCAACGTCCTGACTTTC.

This rearrangement joins TRBV5-8 to TRBJ1-1, with D uncertain. Germline V lookup: CDR1 SGHTS, CDR2 YDEGEE. This CDR3 comprises 13 residues. V was pared by 7 bases and J by 1 base, with 11 bases between. CDR3 loop: CASSPDWNTEAFF. Written as DNA, the CDR3 is TGTGCCAGCTCCCCGGACTGGAACACTGAAGCTTTCTTT.

This chain links TRBV5-1 with TRBJ1-1; 7 nucleotides match TRBD1. Germline CDR1 SGHRS, CDR2 YFSETQ. Trimming took 4 bases from V and 0 from J; bases not matched to a gene: 12. This CDR3 has 17 residues. The CDR3 DNA is TGCGCCAGCAGCCCGGGACAGAGAACCTACATGAACACTGAAGCTTTCTTT. Translation: CASSPGQRTYMNTEAFF.

As DNA, the CDR3 is TGCGCCAGCAGCTTCCGGACTTTAGCGGAGGAGACCCAGTACTTC. As protein: CASSFRTLAEETQYF. The rearrangement joins TRBV5-1 to TRBJ2-5, with D possibly TRBD2 on 6 matching bases. This CDR3 spans 15 amino acids. CDR1 is SGHRS, CDR2 YFSETQ, per germline. The ends were cut back, 2 bases at V and 5 bases at J, with 16 bases in the middle.

This chain joins TRBV7-9 and TRBJ2-7; D is ambiguous. The germline gives CDR1 SEHNR, CDR2 FQNEAQ (reference sequence). The CDR3 has 13 residues. V dropped 5 bases and J dropped 2 bases, with 10 bases sitting between them. CDR3 amino acids: CASSQTLAYEQYF. Written as DNA, the CDR3 is TGTGCCAGCAGCCAAACCCTCGCCTACGAGCAGTACTTC.

The DNA for the CDR3 is TGTGCCAGCAGCTCTCGGACTAGCGGGAGAAACGAGCAGTTCTTC. Protein sequence: CASSSRTSGRNEQFF. J is TRBJ2-1 and V is TRBV7-9; TRBD2 aligns across 13 bases. CDR1 and CDR2 (germline): SEHNR, FQNEAQ (reference sequence). CDR3 length equals 15 residues. J lost 10 bases, V lost 4 bases, and 7 bases had no gene match.

The chain uses TRBV4-1 and TRBJ2-1, with TRBD2 as a possible D gene (6 bases). This CDR3 comprises 20 residues. CDR1 is MGHRA, CDR2 YSYEKL, per germline. The germline V and J ends were trimmed by 4 bases and 1 base, with 26 bases remaining between them. The CDR3 sequence is CASSPPRKLLADLSYNEQFF. The CDR3 DNA sequence: TGCGCCAGCAGCCCACCACGAAAATTATTAGCGGACCTATCCTACAATGAGCAGTTCTTC.

The rearrangement links TRBV5-6 to TRBJ2-5; no definite D call. The CDR3 loop spans 16 amino acids. V dropped 2 bases and J dropped 5 bases, with 19 bases sitting between them. CDR1 is SGHDT and CDR2 is YYEEEE in the germline V gene. The CDR3 protein is CASSFPAQGSYETQYF. The CDR3, as DNA: TGTGCCAGCAGCTTCCCGGCGCAAGGTTCTTACGAGACCCAGTACTTC.

The chain recombines TRBV11-3 with TRBJ2-3; D perhaps matches TRBD1 (5 bases). The germline V gene encodes CDR1 SGHNT and CDR2 YENEEA. The CDR3 length is 16 residues. V lost 5 bases to trimming and J lost 4 bases, with 19 bases between them. The chain's CDR3 is CASSRGGQWGADTQYF. CDR3 DNA sequence: TGTGCCAGCAGCAGAGGTGGGCAGTGGGGCGCAGATACGCAGTATTTT.

Only one count was recorded for this clone. The rearrangement joins TRBV10-3 to TRBJ2-5; TRBD1 agrees at 7 bases. After removal of 6 bases from V and 4 bases from J, the junction contained 8 bases not matched to a gene. The CDR3 spans 14 residues. Germline CDR1 and CDR2: ENHRY and SYGVKD. In DNA form, the CDR3 reads TGTGCCATCAGGGTCGAGGGGGCCCCAGAGACCCAGTACTTC. It translates to CAIRVEGAPETQYF.

The J gene is TRBJ1-2, the V gene TRBV6-5, with 7 bases identical to TRBD1. With 4 bases clipped from V and 4 bases from J, the junction kept 6 bases outside the gene matches. CDR1 and CDR2 (germline): MNHEY, SVGAGI. The length of the CDR3 is 14 residues. The CDR3 DNA reads TGTGCCAGCAGTTCCAGGGGGTCGTCCTATGGCTACACCTTC. It specifies CASSSRGSSYGYTF.

The V and J genes are TRBV5-6 and TRBJ1-1; D is unresolved. CDR3 length: 13 residues. Germline-derived CDR1 and CDR2 are SGHDT and YYEEEE. V was trimmed by 2 bases and J by 7 bases, leaving 12 bases between them. The CDR3 sequence is CASSFRQRDEAFF. Written as DNA, the CDR3 is TGTGCCAGCAGCTTTCGTCAGCGTGATGAAGCTTTCTTT.

This chain connects TRBV29-1 to TRBJ2-7, with 7 bases identical to TRBD1. Per the germline V gene, CDR1 is SQVTM and CDR2 is ANQGSEA. J gave up 2 bases and V 6 bases, and 13 bases lay outside the gene matches. The CDR3 is 15 residues long. The CDR3 protein is CSVDPGQKEAYEQYF. Here the CDR3 DNA reads TGCAGCGTCGACCCGGGACAGAAAGAAGCCTACGAGCAGTACTTC.

The chain combines TRBV30 with TRBJ1-1; D is uncertain. This CDR3 spans 11 amino acids. V was clipped by 4 bases and J by 3 bases, with 6 bases between them. Per germline, CDR1 GTSNPN and CDR2 SVGIG (reference sequence). CDR3 nucleotides: TGTGCCTGGAACAGATACACTGAAGCTTTCTTT. The encoded protein is CAWNRYTEAFF. The full variable domain, in which reference TRBV30 and TRBJ1-1 provide the parts outside the CDR3, is SQTIHQWPATLVQPVGSPLSLECTVEGTSNPNLYWYRQAAGRGLQLLFYSVGIGQISSEVPQNLSASRPQDRQFILSSKKLLLSDSGFYLCAWNRYTEAFFGQGTRLTVV.

This clone was detected only a few times. The rearrangement uses TRBV5-1 and TRBJ1-1; weak D call: TRBD1 (5 bases). Trimming stripped 3 bases from V and 1 base from J, with 16 bases between. CDR1 is SGHRS, CDR2 YFSETQ, per germline. The CDR3 sequence is 16 residues long. CDR3 DNA sequence: TGCGCCAGCAGCTCTGTGGCCGGGGCGGCGAACACTGAAGCTTTCTTT. It is translated as CASSSVAGAANTEAFF.